This record looks at one T cell receptor beta chain sequence and its context. Its cognate antigen has yet to be identified. Base quality data are lacking; no much larger clone is found one base away. This specimen belongs to a study of cytomegalovirus exposure and HLA in healthy donors (dated by TCRdb to the late 2010s). Turning to the overall study: According to an earlier analysis of 587 of the donors, about 179 million T cells yielded 120 million or so unique TCR beta sequences and around 280 Gb of sequence data. An early release that covered about 600 HLA-typed donors contained around 330 gigabases of sequencing data and 75 million to 100 million unique TCR sequences. Of the approximately 400 genotyped donors, around 81% fell in the genetic ancestry cluster associated with self-reported Caucasian donors. The study aimed to test whether signatures of past pathogen exposure could be identified by cataloging public T cell receptors. The study used immunosequencing to profile the T cell repertoires of about 670 subjects and linked those repertoires to cytomegalovirus serostatus. Besides the first cohort of 666 subjects, a separate validation cohort made up of roughly 130 different subjects was used. The study combined high-throughput TCR immunosequencing, statistical association of individual TCRs with disease status, and machine learning to predict cytomegalovirus infection status. A later analysis re-examined previously published TCR beta repertoires from just over 650 donors and added high-resolution HLA genotyping to investigate patterns of TCR occurrence. Rather than using new phenotypic data, the later analysis identified candidate immune exposures from TCR beta sequences and from how often those sequences occurred across donors. In an earlier analysis of 587 of the donors, high-throughput TCR beta sequencing was used to judge whether each TCR beta V gene segment behaved as functional or pseudogenic. Donor age, sex, ethnicity and CMV serostatus were compiled together with the repertoire data. A later genetic analysis took genome-wide SNP genotypes for about 55% of the 666 donors and used that subset as a discovery cohort. Every repertoire in the discovery cohort had been generated on one and the same sequencing platform. Both class I and class II loci were covered by HLA typing, at four-digit resolution. The number of donors typed differed by locus, with 629-630 for A, B, C, DRB1 and DQB1, 522 for DQA1, approximately 570 for DPA1, and some 440 for DPB1. About five DR-DQ haplotypes were treated as single units for association and clustering because of strong linkage in the cohort. Across 398 genotyped donors of the cohort, an average of roughly 230,000 unique TCR beta nucleotide sequences per donor were sequenced, and roughly 17% of those sequences were non-productive.

In total, around 600 healthy bone marrow donors made up the cohort. All cohort members were sampled while nominally healthy, although unrecorded immune exposures were likely present. Of the 670 or so cohort members, 250 to 300 had positive CMV serostatus and 352 had negative CMV serostatus, and CMV serostatus was not recorded for the donor. A peripheral blood sample was collected from each donor, and TCR beta sequencing was performed on peripheral blood mononuclear cells. The Qiagen DNeasy Blood Extraction Kit was used to extract genomic DNA from the blood cell samples. Libraries were constructed by the immunoSEQ multiplex PCR assay. For the multiplex PCR, a mixture combining 60 forward primers for TCR Vbeta segments and 13 reverse primers for TCR Jbeta segments was used. A multiplex PCR assay on genomic DNA amplified the CDR3 region of rearranged TCR beta genes. The Illumina HiSeq System was used to sequence the amplified TCR beta libraries as 87-base-pair reads. Per the original workflow: A later analysis counted about 80 million unique TCR beta chains across the 550 to 700 repertoires, and 9.5 million to 11 million of these chains were shared by at least two donors. A nearest-neighbor algorithm error-corrected the raw reads and collapsed the reads into unique sequences, merging closely related sequences to remove PCR and sequencing errors. V, D and J gene segments were assigned by aligning CDR3 sequences to IMGT reference sequences. For a sequence to be retained, a match of at least six nucleotides to both a V gene segment and a J gene segment was required. Rearrangements were called productive when the CDR3 lacked stop codons and stayed in frame with V and J; all others were non-productive. CDR3 was defined by IMGT convention, running from the second conserved V-encoded cysteine to the conserved J-encoded phenylalanine. Sequences without an unambiguous match to a single V gene segment were excluded from the earlier analysis of almost 600 of the donors. An earlier analysis of just under 600 of the donors called V segments functional above 56.7% productive rearrangements and segregating when the between-donor standard deviation exceeded 5%. A statistical classification framework was built to diagnose cytomegalovirus status from the catalog of TCR beta chain sequences. V and J gene assignment, in a later analysis, came from comparing TCR nucleotide sequences with IMGT/GENE-DB human TR gene sequences. A later analysis assigned CDR3 sequences and most-parsimonious VDJ recombination scenarios with the TCRdist pipeline. In a later analysis, each TCR beta chain was defined by its CDR3 amino acid sequence together with its V-gene family, and reads lacking a unique V-gene family were excluded. As a way to deal with suspected cross-contamination and a sequencing artifact, a later analysis dropped 500 to 700 nucleotide sequences that were highly shared and had low generation probability. A later analysis calculated a clonal expansion index for each public chain from normalized within-repertoire ranks of inferred template counts. A later analysis computed generation probabilities with a VDJ recombination model fitted to out-of-frame rearrangements, and checked the results against IGoR. Hypergeometric tests were used in a later analysis to score TCR-TCR, TCR-HLA and TCR-CMV co-occurrence, with a repertoire-size bias correction applied to the TCR pairs. A later analysis estimated false discovery rates by permuting HLA or CMV assignments 20 times. A later analysis grouped co-occurring TCRs with DBSCAN, adding TCRdist sequence similarity when clustering within HLA-allele-positive subsets. Repertoires with fewer than 30,000 or more than 120,000 public chains were left out of co-occurrence clustering, as were about five repertoires with anomalous nucleotide sharing. Sourced from immuneACCESS, this table was stored by TCRdb with only in-frame sequences that have V and J called. A share of the clones is absent; for the studies checked, an unresolved V gene accounts for under half, and the remainder has no known explanation. The V and J calls and clone size were taken over from that table, and D and trimming were inferred from the DNA. This sample lists about 140,000 clones; 55% to 80% were detected once. Jointly, the top ten make up approximately 14% of the sample.

Summary of the overall study and its limitations: A cluster of highly shared sequence variants was judged likely to represent a technical artifact of the sequencing pipeline. In a later analysis, the rate of TCR association differed among HLA loci, with DRB1 alleles having the most associated TCRs and HLA-C alleles having the fewest. In the study, some 160 TCR beta chains were listed as associated with cytomegalovirus. A later analysis found that HLA-associated TCR beta chains were more clonally expanded and had lower generation probabilities than equally common non-associated chains. HLA typing was unavailable for some donors at each locus, so association tests used only the typed subset. A further reported finding was that TCR beta sequences accurately predicted the HLA-A and HLA-B alleles for most subjects in the first cohort. Presence/absence analyses assumed roughly uniform sequencing depth across donors, an assumption that may not hold. A later analysis reported that several top co-occurrence clusters appeared linked to parvovirus B19, influenza, CMV and Epstein-Barr virus. Because counts were too low, under 20 rarely observed V segments, including chromosome 9 orphons, were left out of the earlier analysis of 500 to 650 of the donors. The classifier was reported to diagnose cytomegalovirus status with high specificity and sensitivity in both the original cohort and the validation cohort. It was suggested by the authors that the approach could potentially be generalized to other disease states and immunological phenotypes. Most TCR sequences were observed very rarely across donors, whereas some public TCRs were present in many individuals. The 87-base-pair reads could not distinguish some IMGT-functional V segments, including TRBV6-2 and TRBV6-3, so those segments were excluded. In vitro tests confirmed that a few of the cytomegalovirus-associated TCR beta chains recognize cytomegalovirus antigens. Most CMV-associated TCR beta chains appeared to be HLA-restricted in a later analysis, and the HLA associations seemed to be driven largely by CMV exposure. According to a later genetic analysis, donors in an Asian-associated ancestry cluster had fewer N-insertions in productive TCRs than the approximately 630-donor mean. This cohort had only TCR beta chains sequenced, and the lack of alpha or paired-chain data limited which features could be detected. In a later genetic analysis, a missense DCLRE1C variant was associated with V-gene and J-gene trimming of TCR beta chains, and the association was replicated in an independent cohort. When HLA alleles, especially DR and DQ, strongly co-occurred, TCR associations were difficult to assign to individual alleles. In a later analysis, around 17,000 TCR beta sequences were associated with specific HLA alleles at a false discovery rate of 0.05. Immune exposure information for the cohort was limited to CMV serostatus. Correlated functional status among segregating V segments might be attributable to linkage disequilibrium, but an unknown experimental factor could not be ruled out. An earlier analysis of some 560 of the donors showed that most TCR beta V segments appeared in productive rearrangements either about 87% or about 30% of the time, which broadly matched IMGT annotations.

Between the V and J ends, shortened by 1 base and 5 bases respectively, the junction contains 6 bases. Including cysteine and phenylalanine, the CDR3 has 12 amino acids. Solely the CDR3 DNA is kept, with 36 bases framed from the first base. From a lookup of the germline V gene, CDR1 and CDR2 are SGHTA and FQGNSA. The chain joins TRBV7-2 to TRBJ2-7; no D gene can be assigned with confidence. The TCR originated in a human donor in good health. The sample comprised PBMCs. The CDR3 here reads CASSLVEDEQYF. DNA sequence: TGTGCCAGCAGCTTAGTTGAGGACGAGCAGTACTTC.